The 10 T cell receptor beta chains given below trace back to one sample, sequenced in a study of CD8+CD57+ T cells in acquired aplastic anemia. The authors sequenced patients whose flow cytometry had shown CD8+CD57+ cell expansion. Researchers used genomic DNA as the template to profile TCR beta VDJ and CDR3. A single record per CDR3 protein comes from TCRdb applying MiXCR to the reads. The repertoire holds some 200,000 distinct CDR3 sequences, with roughly two thirds as singletons. Sample: sorted CD4+, CD8+, or CD8+CD57+ T cells (not recorded which) from PBMCs. These receptors were obtained from a human donor with aplastic anemia.

This clonotype was seen repeatedly, ten times or more. V usage is TRBV29-1 and J usage is TRBJ1-5, with D possibly being TRBD1 (6 bases). The V and J ends lost 4 bases and 4 bases respectively, with 11 bases between them. The germline gives CDR1 SQVTM, CDR2 ANQGSEA. The CDR3 runs 13 residues. In nucleotides, the CDR3 is TGCAGCGTTGGTCTGGGGGCGAATCAGCCCCAGCATTTT. This translates into CSVGLGANQPQHF.

The CDR3 region has the DNA TGTGCCAGCAGCGTAGAAATAGCGGGGGGGCTGAATGAGCAGTTCTTC. This translates into CASSVEIAGGLNEQFF. V usage is TRBV9 and J usage is TRBJ2-1; 11 bases match TRBD2. From germline, CDR1 is SGDLS and CDR2 YYNGEE. J lost 7 bases, V lost 0 bases, and 6 bases had no gene match. CDR3 size: 16 residues. Looking up the rest from reference TRBV9 and TRBJ2-1 gives the full variable domain: DSGVTQTPKHLITATGQRVTLRCSPRSGDLSVYWYQQSLDQGLQFLIQYYNGEERAKGNILERFSAQQFPDLHSELNLSSLELGDSALYFCASSVEIAGGLNEQFFGPGTRLTVL.

The chain couples TRBV2 to TRBJ1-5; D is unclear. Germline lookup yields CDR1 SNHLY and CDR2 FYNNEI. V shed 2 bases and J shed 1 base, with 6 bases lying between them. The CDR3 extends over 14 amino acids. The CDR3 nucleotides are TGTGCCAGCAGTGAACAGACAAGCAATCAGCCCCAGCATTTT. It yields the protein CASSEQTSNQPQHF.

This rearrangement joins TRBV19 to TRBJ1-2; no reliable D call. This CDR3 has 12 residues. Trimming pared 8 bases from V and 4 bases from J, leaving 11 bases between. The germline V gene has CDR1 LNHDA and CDR2 SQIVND (reference sequence). The DNA of the CDR3 is TGTGCCAGTCAGGTCAGCACCTATGGCTACACCTTC. Encoded protein: CASQVSTYGYTF.

Concerning this clonotype: Sequence at one end of the junction differs from germline and may be a read error. The rearrangement uses TRBV6-5 and TRBJ1-5; D remains ambiguous. The CDR3 totals 14 residues. The V gene's germline CDR1 is MNHEY and CDR2 SVGAGI. CDR3 nucleotide sequence: TGCGCCAGCAGTGAATGGTGGAGCAATCAGCCCCAGCATTTT. The encoded protein is CASSEWWSNQPQHF.

This clonotype has just a few counts. This chain uses TRBV6-5 with TRBJ2-5; D might be TRBD1 (6 bases). The CDR3 is 13 residues long. The germline CDR1 and CDR2 sequences are MNHEY and SVGAGI. Trimming removed 6 bases at V and 5 bases at J, with 13 bases between. The CDR3 here is CASSEGVLETQYF. Written as DNA, the CDR3 is TGTGCCAGCAGCGAGGGGGTGCTTGAGACCCAGTACTTC.

A few counts support this clonotype. Written as DNA, the CDR3 is TGTGCCAGCTCACCGGTCTCAACCACCGGGGAGCTGTTTTTT. This translates into CASSPVSTTGELFF. This chain uses TRBV18 with TRBJ2-2; D gene ambiguous. Germline V gene lookup returns CDR1 KGHSH and CDR2 LQKENI. The CDR3 has 14 residues. Trimming left V 3 bases short and J 4 bases short, with 9 bases between.

The rearrangement links TRBV20-1 to TRBJ2-2, with 11 bases fitting TRBD2. CDR1 is DFQATT, CDR2 SNEGSKA, per germline (reference sequence). CDR3 length equals 17 residues. The V gene end was trimmed by 0 bases and the J gene end by 3 bases; junction bases not matched to a gene: 6. The CDR3 DNA follows: TGCAGTGCTAGAGATTTGATACTAGCGGGGGACACCGGGGAGCTGTTTTTT. This encodes CSARDLILAGDTGELFF.

The rearrangement links TRBV20-1 to TRBJ2-5; TRBD1 agrees at 11 bases. The CDR3 has 14 residues. After removal of 3 bases from V and 2 bases from J, the junction contained 2 bases not matched to a gene. The germline V gene encodes CDR1 DFQATT and CDR2 SNEGSKA (reference sequence). CDR3 sequence reads: CSASGTGGQETQYF. CDR3 DNA: TGCAGTGCTAGCGGGACAGGGGGGCAAGAGACCCAGTACTTC.

The chain recombines TRBV12-3 or TRBV12-4 with TRBJ2-1; possibly TRBD2 for D (5 bases). Trimming took 6 bases from V and 5 from J, leaving 14 bases between them. This CDR3 is 14 amino acids long. This CDR3 is CASSPLAGHNEQFF. The CDR3 DNA is TGTGCCAGCAGCCCTCTCGCGGGCCACAATGAGCAGTTCTTC.